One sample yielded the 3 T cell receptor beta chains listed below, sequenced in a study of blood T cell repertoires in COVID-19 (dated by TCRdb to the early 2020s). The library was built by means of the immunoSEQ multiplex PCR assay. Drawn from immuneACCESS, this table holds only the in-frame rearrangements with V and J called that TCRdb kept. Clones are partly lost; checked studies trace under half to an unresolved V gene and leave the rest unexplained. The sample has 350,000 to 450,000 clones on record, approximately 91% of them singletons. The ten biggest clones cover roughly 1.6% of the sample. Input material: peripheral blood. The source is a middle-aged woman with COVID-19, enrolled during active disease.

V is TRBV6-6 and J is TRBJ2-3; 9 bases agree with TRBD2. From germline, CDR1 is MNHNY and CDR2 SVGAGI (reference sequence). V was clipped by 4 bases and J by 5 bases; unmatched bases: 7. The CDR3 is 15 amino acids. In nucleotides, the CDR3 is TGTGCCAGCAGTTCATTAGCGGGGGCAGTAGATACGCAGTATTTT. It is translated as CASSSLAGAVDTQYF.

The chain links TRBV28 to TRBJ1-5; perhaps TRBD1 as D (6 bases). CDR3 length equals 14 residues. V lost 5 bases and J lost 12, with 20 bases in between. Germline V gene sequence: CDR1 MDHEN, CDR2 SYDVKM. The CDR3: CASSGYGARDIQHF. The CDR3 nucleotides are TGTGCCAGCAGTGGTTATGGAGCCCGGGACATCCAGCATTTT.

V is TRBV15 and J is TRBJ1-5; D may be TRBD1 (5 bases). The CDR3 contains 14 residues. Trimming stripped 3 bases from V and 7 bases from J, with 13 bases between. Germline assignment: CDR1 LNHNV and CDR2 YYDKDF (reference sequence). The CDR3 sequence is CATSSMGGDQPQHF. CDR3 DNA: TGTGCCACCAGCAGCATGGGAGGGGACCAGCCCCAGCATTTT.